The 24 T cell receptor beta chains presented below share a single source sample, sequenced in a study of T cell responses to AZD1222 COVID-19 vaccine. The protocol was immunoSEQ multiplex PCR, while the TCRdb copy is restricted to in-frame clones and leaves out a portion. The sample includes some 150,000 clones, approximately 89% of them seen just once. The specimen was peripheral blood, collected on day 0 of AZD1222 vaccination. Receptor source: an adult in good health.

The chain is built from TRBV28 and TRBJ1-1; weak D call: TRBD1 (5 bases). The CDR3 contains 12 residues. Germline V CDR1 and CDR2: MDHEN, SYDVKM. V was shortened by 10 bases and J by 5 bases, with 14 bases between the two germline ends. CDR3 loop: CATRQGGTEAFF. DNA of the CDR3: TGTGCCACTCGGCAGGGAGGGACTGAAGCTTTCTTT.

The CDR3 sequence: CASSAEPTRVFSGNTIYF. The CDR3 DNA reads TGTGCCAGCAGCGCAGAACCGACCAGGGTCTTCTCTGGAAACACCATATATTTT. J is TRBJ1-3 and V is TRBV5-4, with D possibly matching TRBD1 (5 bases). The germline V gene has CDR1 SGHNT and CDR2 YYREEE (reference sequence). V was clipped by 4 bases and J by 0 bases, with 20 bases between them. This CDR3 spans 18 amino acids.

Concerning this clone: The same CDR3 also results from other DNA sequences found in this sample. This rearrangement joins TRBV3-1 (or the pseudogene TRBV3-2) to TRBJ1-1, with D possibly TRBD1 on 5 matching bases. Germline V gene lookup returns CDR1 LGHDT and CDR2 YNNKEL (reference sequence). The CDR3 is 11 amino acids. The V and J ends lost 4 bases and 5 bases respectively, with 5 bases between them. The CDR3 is CASSRGTEAFF. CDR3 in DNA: TGTGCCAGCAGCCGGGGGACTGAAGCTTTCTTT.

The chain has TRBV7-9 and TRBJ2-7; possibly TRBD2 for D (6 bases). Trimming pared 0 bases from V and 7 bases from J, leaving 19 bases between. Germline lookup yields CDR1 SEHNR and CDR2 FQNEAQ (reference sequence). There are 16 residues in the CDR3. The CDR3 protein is CASSLANPSGGWEQYF. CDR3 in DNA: TGTGCCAGCAGCTTAGCCAACCCCAGTGGGGGGTGGGAGCAGTACTTC.

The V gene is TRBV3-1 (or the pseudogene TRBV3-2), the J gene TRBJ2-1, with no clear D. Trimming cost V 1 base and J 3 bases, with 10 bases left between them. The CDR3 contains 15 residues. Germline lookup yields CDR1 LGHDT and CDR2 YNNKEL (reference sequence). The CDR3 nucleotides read TGTGCCAGCAGCCAAGTGGGCGGCAGCTACAATGAGCAGTTCTTC. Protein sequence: CASSQVGGSYNEQFF.

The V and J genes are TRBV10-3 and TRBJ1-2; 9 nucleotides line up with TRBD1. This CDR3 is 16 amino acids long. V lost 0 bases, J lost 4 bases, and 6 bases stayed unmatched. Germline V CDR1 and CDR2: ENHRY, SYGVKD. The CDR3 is CAISESMGTGSYGYTF. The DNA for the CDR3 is TGTGCCATCAGTGAGTCCATGGGGACAGGGTCCTATGGCTACACCTTC.

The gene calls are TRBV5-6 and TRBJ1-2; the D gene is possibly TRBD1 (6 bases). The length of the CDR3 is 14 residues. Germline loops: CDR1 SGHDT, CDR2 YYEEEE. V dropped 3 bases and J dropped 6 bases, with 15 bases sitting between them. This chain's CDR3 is CASSSLQGWDGYTF. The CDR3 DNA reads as TGTGCCAGCAGCTCTCTACAGGGATGGGATGGCTACACCTTC.

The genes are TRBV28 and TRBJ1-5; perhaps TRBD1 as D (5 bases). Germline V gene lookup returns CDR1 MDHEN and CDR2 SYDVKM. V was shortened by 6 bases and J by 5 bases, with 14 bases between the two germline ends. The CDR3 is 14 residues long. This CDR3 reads CASRIMGRDQPQHF. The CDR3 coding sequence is TGTGCCAGCAGAATAATGGGGCGCGATCAGCCCCAGCATTTT.

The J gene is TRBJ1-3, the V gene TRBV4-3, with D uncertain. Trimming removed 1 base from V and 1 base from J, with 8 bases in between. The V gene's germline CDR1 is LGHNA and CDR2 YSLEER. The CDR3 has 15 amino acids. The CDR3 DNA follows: TGCGCCAGCAGCCAAGCCGGTGGGTCTGGAAACACCATATATTTT. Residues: CASSQAGGSGNTIYF.

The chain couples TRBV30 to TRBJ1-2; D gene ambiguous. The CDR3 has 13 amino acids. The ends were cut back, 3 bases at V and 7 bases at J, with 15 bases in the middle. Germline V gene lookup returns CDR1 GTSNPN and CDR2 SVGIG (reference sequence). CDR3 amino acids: CAWSGLPESGYTF. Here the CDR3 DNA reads TGTGCCTGGAGCGGACTTCCCGAATCTGGCTACACCTTC.

The DNA for the CDR3 is TGTGCCAGCTCACCGTTCGCCAACAATCAGCCCCAGCATTTT. Translated, it gives CASSPFANNQPQHF. The chain links TRBV18 to TRBJ1-5; D is uncertain. V lost 3 bases and J lost 3, with 9 bases in between. The CDR3 length is 14 residues. Germline values: CDR1 KGHSH, CDR2 LQKENI.

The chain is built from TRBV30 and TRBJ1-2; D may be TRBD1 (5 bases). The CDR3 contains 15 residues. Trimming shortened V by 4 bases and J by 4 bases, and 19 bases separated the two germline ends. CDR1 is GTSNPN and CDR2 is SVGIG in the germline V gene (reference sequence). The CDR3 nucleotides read TGTGCCTGGACCCGTCGGGGGGATGCGATCTATGGCTACACCTTC. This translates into CAWTRRGDAIYGYTF.

The CDR3 region has the DNA TGTGCCAGCAGCCAGGCCGGGAGGGCGGGCGAGCAGTACTTC. Protein product: CASSQAGRAGEQYF. This chain links TRBV14 with TRBJ2-7, with 8 bases identical to TRBD2. Germline V gene sequence: CDR1 SGHDN, CDR2 FVKESK. J gave up 6 bases and V 3 bases, and 7 bases lay outside the gene matches. This CDR3 spans 14 amino acids.

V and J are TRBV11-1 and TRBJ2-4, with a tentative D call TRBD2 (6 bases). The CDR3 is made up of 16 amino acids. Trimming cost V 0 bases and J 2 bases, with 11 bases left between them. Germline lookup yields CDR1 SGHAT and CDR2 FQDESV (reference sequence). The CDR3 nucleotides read TGTGCCAGCAGCTTAGCTAGCGGCCAAACCAAAAACATTCAGTACTTC. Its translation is CASSLASGQTKNIQYF.

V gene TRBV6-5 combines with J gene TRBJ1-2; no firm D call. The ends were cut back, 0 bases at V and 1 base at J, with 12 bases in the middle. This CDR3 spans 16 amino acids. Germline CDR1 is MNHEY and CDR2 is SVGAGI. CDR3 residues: CASSYSRHKHNYGYTF. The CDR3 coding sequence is TGTGCCAGCAGTTACTCCCGGCATAAGCATAACTATGGCTACACCTTC.

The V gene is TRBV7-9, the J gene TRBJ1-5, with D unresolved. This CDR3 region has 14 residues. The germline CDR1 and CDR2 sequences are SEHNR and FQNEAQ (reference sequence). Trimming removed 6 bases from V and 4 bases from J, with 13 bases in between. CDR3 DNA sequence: TGTGCCAGCAGGCGGGAGCCGGGGAATCAGCCCCAGCATTTT. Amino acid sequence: CASRREPGNQPQHF.

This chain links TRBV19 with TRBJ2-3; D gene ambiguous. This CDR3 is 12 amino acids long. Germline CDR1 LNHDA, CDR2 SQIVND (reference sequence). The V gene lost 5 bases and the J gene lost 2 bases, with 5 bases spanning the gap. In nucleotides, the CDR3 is TGTGCCAGTAGTGGCGCCACAGATACGCAGTATTTT. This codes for CASSGATDTQYF.

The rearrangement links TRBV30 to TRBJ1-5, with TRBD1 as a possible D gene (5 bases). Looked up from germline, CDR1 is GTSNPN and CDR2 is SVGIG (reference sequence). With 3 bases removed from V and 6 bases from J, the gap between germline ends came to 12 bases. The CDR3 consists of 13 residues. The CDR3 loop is CAWSGQGAQPQHF. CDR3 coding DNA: TGTGCCTGGAGCGGTCAGGGTGCTCAGCCCCAGCATTTT. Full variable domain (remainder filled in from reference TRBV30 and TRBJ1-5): SQTIHQWPATLVQPVGSPLSLECTVEGTSNPNLYWYRQAAGRGLQLLFYSVGIGQISSEVPQNLSASRPQDRQFILSSKKLLLSDSGFYLCAWSGQGAQPQHFGDGTRLSIL.

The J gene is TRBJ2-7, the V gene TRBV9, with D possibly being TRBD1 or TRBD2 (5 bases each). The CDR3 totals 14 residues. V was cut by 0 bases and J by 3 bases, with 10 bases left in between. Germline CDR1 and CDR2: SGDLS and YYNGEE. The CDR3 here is CASSVGDPNYEQYF. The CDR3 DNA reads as TGTGCCAGCAGCGTAGGGGACCCGAACTACGAGCAGTACTTC. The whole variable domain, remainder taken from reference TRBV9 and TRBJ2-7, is DSGVTQTPKHLITATGQRVTLRCSPRSGDLSVYWYQQSLDQGLQFLIQYYNGEERAKGNILERFSAQQFPDLHSELNLSSLELGDSALYFCASSVGDPNYEQYFGPGTRLTVT.

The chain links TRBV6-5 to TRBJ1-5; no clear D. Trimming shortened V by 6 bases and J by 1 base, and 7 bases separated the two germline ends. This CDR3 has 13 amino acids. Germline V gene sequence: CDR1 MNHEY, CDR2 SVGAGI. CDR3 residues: CASSVGSNQPQHF. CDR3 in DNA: TGTGCCAGCAGCGTAGGAAGCAATCAGCCCCAGCATTTT.

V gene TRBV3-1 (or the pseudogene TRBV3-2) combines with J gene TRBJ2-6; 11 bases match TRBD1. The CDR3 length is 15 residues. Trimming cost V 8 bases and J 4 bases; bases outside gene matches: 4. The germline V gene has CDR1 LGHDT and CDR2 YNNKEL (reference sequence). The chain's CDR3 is CASWDRGTGANVLTF. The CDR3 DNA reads TGTGCCAGCTGGGACAGGGGGACAGGGGCCAACGTCCTGACTTTC.

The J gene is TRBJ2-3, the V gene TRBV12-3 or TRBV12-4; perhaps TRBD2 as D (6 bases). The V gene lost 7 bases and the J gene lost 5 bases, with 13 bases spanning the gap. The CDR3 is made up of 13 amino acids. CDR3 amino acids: CASTPGGQDTQYF. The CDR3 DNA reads TGTGCCAGCACTCCCGGGGGTCAAGATACGCAGTATTTT.

This CDR3 reads CSVVRGAYGYTF. The CDR3, as DNA: TGCAGCGTTGTCAGGGGGGCGTATGGCTACACCTTC. V and J are TRBV29-1 and TRBJ1-2; 7 bases agree with TRBD1. Germline V gives CDR1 SQVTM, CDR2 ANQGSEA. The CDR3 is 12 amino acids. The junction had 4 bases not matched to a gene; V was cut back by 4 bases and J by 5 bases.

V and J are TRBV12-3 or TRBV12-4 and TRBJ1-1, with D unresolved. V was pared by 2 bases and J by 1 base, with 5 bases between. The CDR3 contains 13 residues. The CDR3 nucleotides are TGTGCCAGCAGTTTACGGTGGAACACTGAAGCTTTCTTT. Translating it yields CASSLRWNTEAFF.